The rows below give T cell receptor beta chains drawn from one sample of a study of shared clonotypes between healthy human individuals. TCRdb keeps only in-frame clones here, not all; method: immunoSEQ multiplex PCR. Counted here are roughly 1 million clones, 70% to 80% occurring once; the ten biggest clones make up approximately 0.5%. Sample: memory CD4+ T cells from PBMCs. All receptors derive from a man between 18 and 29 years old in good health. Some clones in this sample may be carry-over from other donors' samples. Both conserved end residues are part of each CDR3. The D gene is left open where the match is weak. Expanded clones are given a class, and other clones once, few, many or no size at all.

v_gene	j_gene	d_gene	abundance	CDR3aa	CDR3nt
TRBV10-1	TRBJ2-1	TRBD2	NA	CASSDSGRGNEQFF	TGCGCCAGCTCCGATAGCGGGAGAGGCAATGAGCAGTTCTTC
TRBV4-1	TRBJ2-5	TRBD1	NA	CASSQTTGVAETQYF	TGCGCCAGCAGCCAGACCACAGGGGTAGCAGAGACCCAGTACTTC
TRBV15	TRBJ1-5	TRBD1	once	CATCRDRGHQPQHF	TGTGCCACCTGCCGGGACAGGGGGCATCAGCCCCAGCATTTT
TRBV5-1	TRBJ2-7	NA	NA	CASSLGYEQYF	TGCGCCAGCAGCTTAGGATACGAGCAGTACTTC
TRBV5-4	TRBJ2-1	NA	NA	CASSVSPGNHNEQFF	TGTGCCAGCAGCGTAAGTCCAGGGAACCACAATGAGCAGTTCTTC
TRBV7-9	TRBJ2-3	NA	NA	CASSLGQTDTQYF	TGTGCCAGCAGCTTGGGGCAGACAGATACGCAGTATTTT
TRBV7-8	TRBJ2-2	NA	NA	CASSLLEGVTGELFF	TGTGCCAGCAGCTTATTAGAGGGGGTGACCGGGGAGCTGTTTTTT
TRBV4-1	TRBJ1-6	NA	NA	CASSQAGMAWNSPLHF	TGCGCCAGCAGCCAAGCCGGAATGGCTTGGAATTCACCCCTCCACTTT
TRBV18	TRBJ2-5	NA	few	CASSQGGRYQETQYF	TGTGCCAGCTCTCAGGGGGGACGATACCAAGAGACCCAGTACTTC
TRBV6-6	TRBJ2-3	TRBD2	NA	CASSSRREGHTQYF	TGTGCCAGCAGCAGCAGGCGGGAGGGTCATACGCAGTATTTT
TRBV28	TRBJ1-1	NA	NA	CASSRGLLGTEAFF	TGTGCCAGCAGTCGTGGACTGCTGGGCACTGAAGCTTTCTTT
TRBV5-1	TRBJ1-1	NA	NA	CASSLTANTEAFF	TGCGCCAGCAGCTTGACAGCGAACACTGAAGCTTTCTTT
TRBV29-1	TRBJ2-7	TRBD1	NA	CSGSTGGEQYF	TGCAGCGGAAGTACAGGGGGCGAGCAGTACTTC